This record covers a single T cell receptor beta chain. What it binds is not known. CDR3 length equals 16 residues. Trimming removed 0 bases from V and 2 bases from J, with 10 bases in between. Germline-derived CDR1 and CDR2 are LGHNA and YNFKEQ. The sample comes from a study of shared clonotypes between healthy human individuals. Study-wide findings and caveats: Donor clonotype sharing was expected to depend on sequencing depth.

Every immunoSEQ plate was one replicate of a subset's evenly spread DNA. Assay used: immunoSEQ multiplex PCR; TCRdb lists only in-frame clones, some missing. The table has about half a million clones, roughly 80% seen once; the top ten hold 12%. This sequence joins TRBV4-2 and TRBJ1-4; D ambiguous. Sequenced sample: PBMCs. The sequence derives from a woman in her forties in good health. Some clones in this sample may be carry-over from other donors' samples. DNA for the CDR3: TGTGCCAGCAGCCAAGATCGTCGGGTTACTAATGAAAAACTGTTTTTT. It yields the protein CASSQDRRVTNEKLFF.